This T cell receptor (beta chain) was captured in a study of blood T cell repertoires in COVID-19. Study in general: In each case, the material was cDNA or gDNA derived from T cells, B-cell-depleted T cells, or PBMCs.

Repertoires were generated with immunoSEQ multiplex PCR, while TCRdb's copy carries only in-frame clones and drops some. Counted here are about 220,000 clones, 84% occurring once; the ten biggest clones make up 5.5% to 7.5%. V lost 1 base and J 2 bases, leaving 18 bases between the germline ends. This CDR3 has 18 amino acids. Germline V gives CDR1 LGHNA, CDR2 YNFKEQ. The chain employs TRBV4-2 and TRBJ2-1; possible D gene TRBD2, 6 bases. This clonotype was sampled from a woman aged 40 to 55 who had recovered from COVID-19. Source material: PBMCs or T cells enriched from blood (not recorded which). CDR3 bases: TGTGCCAGCAGCCAAGCGCGACTCGGGGACTTTACCTACAATGAGCAGTTCTTC. This sequence encodes CASSQARLGDFTYNEQFF.